This T cell receptor beta chain came from a study of Ad26.COV2.S vaccination and SARS-CoV-2 variants. Study details: In the study, Ad26.COV2.S was injected intramuscularly once, or twice 56 days apart.

Germline V gene sequence: CDR1 SGHKS, CDR2 YYEKEE (reference sequence). The CDR3 extends over 15 amino acids. Unmatched junction bases numbered 6, after V lost 0 bases and J lost 3 bases. Treatment in this sample: roughly 18 received Ad26.COV2.S at low or high dose, single or two shots; 5 received placebo; per-sample allocation not given. Day 63 after the first vaccine or placebo injection was the time point for sampling. An adult of 18-55 years in Boston served as donor. The table came from immunoSEQ multiplex PCR; TCRdb's copy has only in-frame clones and leaves some out. There are 440,000 or so clones in the sample; 90% occur only once, and around 4.5% lies in the top ten.

The chain recombines TRBV5-5 with TRBJ2-7; TRBD1 matches 7 bases. This material consisted of peripheral blood, taken in a trial of Ad26.COV2.S vaccine versus placebo. This TCR was sampled from a person aged 18-65 years who received the Ad26.COV2.S COVID-19 vaccine or a placebo. The CDR3 protein is CASSLEGTARYEQYF. CDR3 nucleotide sequence: TGTGCCAGCAGCTTGGAGGGGACAGCCCGCTACGAGCAGTACTTC. Filled out from reference TRBV5-5 and TRBJ2-7, the complete variable domain reads DAGVTQSPTHLIKTRGQQVTLRCSPISGHKSVSWYQQVLGQGPQFIFQYYEKEERGRGNFPDRFSARQFPNYSSELNVNALLLGDSALYLCASSLEGTARYEQYFGPGTRLTVT.